This TCR beta chain is from a study of cytomegalovirus exposure and HLA in healthy donors. The V segment lost 3 bases and the J segment 4 bases; nucleotides outside the gene matches: 11. There are 16 residues in the CDR3. Germline CDR1 reads MNHEY; CDR2 reads SMNVEV (reference sequence). The PCR employed 60 Vbeta primers together with 13 Jbeta primers. Only in-frame clones appear in the TCRdb table, and some are missing; sequencing was by immunoSEQ multiplex PCR. The table records over 150,000 clones, around 79% of them present only once. Sequenced input: PBMCs. The rearrangement joins TRBV27 to TRBJ2-7; 8 nucleotides line up with TRBD1. The sequence derives from a man between 40 and 49 years old in good health and CMV-seronegative. CDR3 nucleotides: TGTGCCAGCAGTTTCGCCCTCCAGGGGGCGGGATACGAGCAGTACTTC. This gives the protein CASSFALQGAGYEQYF.